This T cell receptor (beta chain) was captured by sequencing in a study of cytomegalovirus exposure and HLA in healthy donors. Findings and limits, study-wide: Fewer than 20,000 TCR beta sequences were associated with HLA alleles at 0.05 false discovery rate in a later analysis. A later analysis linked a missense DCLRE1C variant to TCR beta V- and J-gene trimming.

PCR was performed using 60 Vbeta and 13 Jbeta primers. Method: immunoSEQ multiplex PCR; TCRdb's copy keeps in-frame clones and lacks some. The table lists some 200,000 clones, approximately 70% of them singletons. Concerning this clone itself: Antigen specificity is unknown.

Germline trimming cut 4 bases from V and 1 base from J; bases unmatched to any gene: 7. The germline V gene encodes CDR1 SGHDT and CDR2 YYEEEE. The CDR3 covers 15 residues. The chain carries TRBV5-6 and TRBJ1-1, with TRBD1 identical over 7 bases. The sequencing input was PBMCs. The sequence derives from a man aged 35-49 years in good health and CMV-seropositive. CDR3 loop: CASSPYGTANTEAFF. CDR3 DNA sequence: TGTGCCAGCAGCCCATACGGGACAGCGAACACTGAAGCTTTCTTT. Together with reference TRBV5-6 and TRBJ1-1, the CDR3 gives the full variable domain: DAGVTQSPTHLIKTRGQQVTLRCSPKSGHDTVSWYQQALGQGPQFIFQYYEEEERQRGNFPDRFSGHQFPNYSSELNVNALLLGDSALYLCASSPYGTANTEAFFGQGTRLTVV.